The present T cell receptor beta chain was sequenced within a study of T cells in Graves' hyperthyroidism and ophthalmopathy. General study points: Ophthalmopathy onset followed model prediction by a median roughly 6.5 months. Separating ophthalmopathy from stable hyperthyroidism was achieved by a 13 V-J model.

Stable disease denoted Graves' hyperthyroidism without ophthalmopathy progression within 18 months. Patients showing uncontrolled infection, other autoimmune disease, pregnancy or lactation were ineligible. Amplification of TCR beta CDR3 regions was performed using RNA transcripts as template. When the TCR CDR3 underwent first-round RT-PCR, the HTBI primer set was used. MiXCR, run by TCRdb on the multiplex PCR reads, gives a single entry per CDR3 protein. The sample has approximately 500,000 distinct CDR3 sequences, under 60% seen once. The germline V gene has CDR1 ENHRY and CDR2 SYGVKD. V was trimmed by 7 bases and J by 4 bases, leaving 16 bases between them. The CDR3 covers 14 residues. On this clonotype itself: Its specificity is unknown.

The sample taken for sequencing was peripheral blood or thyroid tissue (not recorded which). The chain recombines TRBV10-3 with TRBJ1-1; no clear D. This clonotype was obtained from a woman younger than 30 with Graves' hyperthyroidism. This CDR3 is CAITPGGRATEAFF. DNA for the CDR3: TGTGCCATCACCCCAGGCGGGAGGGCCACTGAAGCTTTCTTT.